One and the same sample provided the 16 T cell receptor beta chains below, sequenced in a study of a mutant IDH1 vaccine in newly diagnosed glioma. The assay was immunoSEQ multiplex PCR, and TCRdb's table has in-frame clones only and misses some. Among around 99,000 clones listed, roughly 77% were seen once. The time point denotes: baseline, week 1 (first vaccination visit). Treatment specified: pre-vaccination baseline after standard-of-care therapy. The source was PBMCs, collected from a glioma patient treated with radiotherapy, temozolomide or both. Every receptor here comes from a man aged 40-55 years with glioma.

The chain carries TRBV5-5 and TRBJ2-2; TRBD2 matches 13 bases. Germline CDR1 and CDR2: SGHKS and YYEKEE (reference sequence). With V trimmed by 3 bases and J by 3 bases, 2 bases remained unmatched. CDR3 length: 16 residues. The CDR3 bases are TGTGCCAGCAGCTGGGGACTAGCGGGGTACACCGGGGAGCTGTTTTTT. Encoded protein: CASSWGLAGYTGELFF. Drawing the rest from reference TRBV5-5 and TRBJ2-2, the complete variable domain is DAGVTQSPTHLIKTRGQQVTLRCSPISGHKSVSWYQQVLGQGPQFIFQYYEKEERGRGNFPDRFSARQFPNYSSELNVNALLLGDSALYLCASSWGLAGYTGELFFGEGSRLTVL.

The chain carries TRBV6-1 and TRBJ2-3; 8 nucleotides match TRBD2. In germline, CDR1 is MNHNS, CDR2 SASEGT. V was clipped by 0 bases and J by 5 bases; unmatched bases: 7. The CDR3 loop spans 16 amino acids. The CDR3 protein is CASSEALRGGEDTQYF. CDR3 bases: TGTGCCAGCAGTGAAGCGCTCCGGGGGGGCGAAGATACGCAGTATTTT.

The V gene is TRBV7-6, the J gene TRBJ2-5, with 8 positions matching TRBD2. The CDR3 runs to 13 residues. J gave up 3 bases and V 6 bases, and 3 bases lay outside the gene matches. Germline V gene lookup returns CDR1 SGHVS and CDR2 FNYEAQ. CDR3 region: CASSFSGEETQYF. The CDR3 region has the DNA TGTGCCAGCAGTTTTAGCGGGGAAGAGACCCAGTACTTC.

The V call is TRBV7-6, the J call TRBJ2-7, with 15 bases lining up with TRBD2. V lost 5 bases, J lost 2 bases, and 4 bases stayed unmatched. CDR1 and CDR2 from the germline V gene are SGHVS and FNYEAQ. The CDR3 has 16 residues. The CDR3 nucleotides read TGTGCCAGCAGCCCGAGGACTAGCGGGGGGGCCTACGAGCAGTACTTC. Amino acid sequence: CASSPRTSGGAYEQYF.

The chain links TRBV11-1 to TRBJ2-1, with D perhaps assigned TRBD1 or TRBD2 (5 bases each). V lost 5 bases to trimming and J lost 9 bases, with 17 bases between them. This CDR3 is built from 14 residues. Per the germline V gene, CDR1 is SGHAT and CDR2 is FQDESV (reference sequence). The CDR3 reads CASSQAVGAGEQFF. In DNA, the CDR3 is TGTGCCAGCAGCCAAGCAGTCGGGGCAGGTGAGCAGTTCTTC. The entire variable domain, with the rest obtained from reference TRBV11-1 and TRBJ2-1, is as follows: EAEVAQSPRYKITEKSQAVAFWCDPISGHATLYWYRQILGQGPELLVQFQDESVVDDSQLPKDRFSAERLKGVDSTLKIQPAELGDSAMYLCASSQAVGAGEQFFGPGTRLTVL.

The V gene is TRBV27, the J gene TRBJ1-2, with 7 bases aligning to TRBD1. The CDR3 has 18 amino acids. Trimming took 3 bases from V and 0 from J; bases not matched to a gene: 13. Germline values: CDR1 MNHEY, CDR2 SMNVEV (reference sequence). CDR3 in amino acids: CASSFRLHPGQSNYGYTF. The CDR3 DNA is TGTGCCAGCAGTTTTCGCCTACATCCGGGACAGTCTAACTATGGCTACACCTTC.

The chain couples TRBV30 to TRBJ2-2; 9 positions match TRBD1. This CDR3 contains 14 residues. Losses at the gene ends were 2 bases for V and 7 bases for J; bases not matched to a gene: 5. In germline, CDR1 is GTSNPN, CDR2 SVGIG (reference sequence). CDR3 region: CAWSRDRAVGELFF. In DNA, the CDR3 is TGTGCCTGGAGTCGGGACAGGGCCGTCGGGGAGCTGTTTTTT.

CDR3 DNA: TGCGCCAGCAGCCTGACAGGGTATGAAAAACTGTTTTTT. It specifies CASSLTGYEKLFF. The chain joins TRBV5-1 to TRBJ1-4, with 7 bases lining up with TRBD1. The CDR3 has 13 residues. In germline, CDR1 is SGHRS, CDR2 YFSETQ. J lost 6 bases, V lost 4 bases, and 3 bases had no gene match.

The chain combines TRBV6-6 with TRBJ2-7, with a possible D match to TRBD1 (7 bases). V dropped 5 bases and J dropped 0 bases, with 11 bases sitting between them. This CDR3 contains 14 residues. Per the germline V gene, CDR1 is MNHNY and CDR2 is SVGAGI (reference sequence). CDR3 coding DNA: TGTGCCAGCAGTCGCCAGGGGGGCTCCTACGAGCAGTACTTC. This translates into CASSRQGGSYEQYF.

The chain combines TRBV28 with TRBJ1-2, with a tentative D call TRBD1 (5 bases). Germline loops: CDR1 MDHEN, CDR2 SYDVKM. The CDR3 runs to 15 residues. Trimming stripped 6 bases from V and 6 bases from J, with 20 bases between. DNA for the CDR3: TGTGCCAGCAGAAAATACAAGCGGACAACGCATGGCTACACCTTC. It codes for CASRKYKRTTHGYTF.

The V and J genes are TRBV7-9 and TRBJ1-6, with D possibly being TRBD1 (5 bases). With 2 bases removed from V and 9 bases from J, the gap between germline ends came to 14 bases. Germline CDR1 is SEHNR and CDR2 is FQNEAQ (reference sequence). The CDR3 sequence is 15 residues long. The CDR3 DNA reads as TGTGCCAGCAGCTTAATCGCAGGGTCTACTTCACCCCTCCACTTT. Its protein is CASSLIAGSTSPLHF.

The chain combines TRBV5-4 with TRBJ1-2; D possibly corresponds to TRBD1 (6 bases). Trimming cost V 6 bases and J 5 bases, with 20 bases left between them. This CDR3 is built from 15 residues. Per germline, CDR1 SGHNT and CDR2 YYREEE (reference sequence). For the CDR3, the DNA is TGTGCCAGCACCCCCGGTGTACAGGGAGGATATGGCTACACCTTC. Translated, it gives CASTPGVQGGYGYTF. Complete variable domain (other parts from reference TRBV5-4 and TRBJ1-2): ETGVTQSPTHLIKTRGQQVTLRCSSQSGHNTVSWYQQALGQGPQFIFQYYREEENGRGNFPPRFSGLQFPNYSSELNVNALELDDSALYLCASTPGVQGGYGYTFGSGTRLTVV.

The chain recombines TRBV10-3 with TRBJ2-3; the D is unclear. Germline CDR1 is ENHRY and CDR2 is SYGVKD. This CDR3 region has 12 residues. V lost 3 bases to trimming and J lost 4 bases, with 5 bases between them. CDR3 residues: CAISELSDTQYF. DNA of the CDR3: TGTGCCATCAGTGAACTTTCAGATACGCAGTATTTT.

This chain joins TRBV7-8 and TRBJ2-5, with D perhaps given as TRBD1 or TRBD2 (5 bases each). Germline lookup yields CDR1 SGHVS and CDR2 FQNEAQ. The V and J ends lost 5 bases and 2 bases respectively, with 21 bases between them. This CDR3 has 17 amino acids. CDR3 amino acids: CASSPGTGLRGQETQYF. The CDR3 nucleotides are TGTGCCAGCAGCCCCGGGACCGGCCTACGTGGGCAAGAGACCCAGTACTTC.

V is TRBV11-3 and J is TRBJ2-1, with D perhaps matching TRBD1 or TRBD2 (5 bases each). V shed 5 bases and J shed 4 bases, with 9 bases lying between them. From germline, CDR1 is SGHNT and CDR2 YENEEA. The CDR3 has 13 residues. DNA of the CDR3: TGTGCCAGCAGCCCCAGGGAGTACAATGAGCAGTTCTTC. It codes for CASSPREYNEQFF.

This chain connects TRBV5-5 to TRBJ1-1, with a tentative D call TRBD1 (5 bases). The germline V gene encodes CDR1 SGHKS and CDR2 YYEKEE (reference sequence). The CDR3 is 15 amino acids. The V and J ends lost 4 bases and 2 bases respectively, with 15 bases between them. The CDR3 loop is CASSLLRGGNTEAFF. The CDR3 DNA reads as TGTGCCAGCAGCCTGCTTCGGGGGGGTAACACTGAAGCTTTCTTT. Drawing the rest from reference TRBV5-5 and TRBJ1-1, the complete variable domain is DAGVTQSPTHLIKTRGQQVTLRCSPISGHKSVSWYQQVLGQGPQFIFQYYEKEERGRGNFPDRFSARQFPNYSSELNVNALLLGDSALYLCASSLLRGGNTEAFFGQGTRLTVV.